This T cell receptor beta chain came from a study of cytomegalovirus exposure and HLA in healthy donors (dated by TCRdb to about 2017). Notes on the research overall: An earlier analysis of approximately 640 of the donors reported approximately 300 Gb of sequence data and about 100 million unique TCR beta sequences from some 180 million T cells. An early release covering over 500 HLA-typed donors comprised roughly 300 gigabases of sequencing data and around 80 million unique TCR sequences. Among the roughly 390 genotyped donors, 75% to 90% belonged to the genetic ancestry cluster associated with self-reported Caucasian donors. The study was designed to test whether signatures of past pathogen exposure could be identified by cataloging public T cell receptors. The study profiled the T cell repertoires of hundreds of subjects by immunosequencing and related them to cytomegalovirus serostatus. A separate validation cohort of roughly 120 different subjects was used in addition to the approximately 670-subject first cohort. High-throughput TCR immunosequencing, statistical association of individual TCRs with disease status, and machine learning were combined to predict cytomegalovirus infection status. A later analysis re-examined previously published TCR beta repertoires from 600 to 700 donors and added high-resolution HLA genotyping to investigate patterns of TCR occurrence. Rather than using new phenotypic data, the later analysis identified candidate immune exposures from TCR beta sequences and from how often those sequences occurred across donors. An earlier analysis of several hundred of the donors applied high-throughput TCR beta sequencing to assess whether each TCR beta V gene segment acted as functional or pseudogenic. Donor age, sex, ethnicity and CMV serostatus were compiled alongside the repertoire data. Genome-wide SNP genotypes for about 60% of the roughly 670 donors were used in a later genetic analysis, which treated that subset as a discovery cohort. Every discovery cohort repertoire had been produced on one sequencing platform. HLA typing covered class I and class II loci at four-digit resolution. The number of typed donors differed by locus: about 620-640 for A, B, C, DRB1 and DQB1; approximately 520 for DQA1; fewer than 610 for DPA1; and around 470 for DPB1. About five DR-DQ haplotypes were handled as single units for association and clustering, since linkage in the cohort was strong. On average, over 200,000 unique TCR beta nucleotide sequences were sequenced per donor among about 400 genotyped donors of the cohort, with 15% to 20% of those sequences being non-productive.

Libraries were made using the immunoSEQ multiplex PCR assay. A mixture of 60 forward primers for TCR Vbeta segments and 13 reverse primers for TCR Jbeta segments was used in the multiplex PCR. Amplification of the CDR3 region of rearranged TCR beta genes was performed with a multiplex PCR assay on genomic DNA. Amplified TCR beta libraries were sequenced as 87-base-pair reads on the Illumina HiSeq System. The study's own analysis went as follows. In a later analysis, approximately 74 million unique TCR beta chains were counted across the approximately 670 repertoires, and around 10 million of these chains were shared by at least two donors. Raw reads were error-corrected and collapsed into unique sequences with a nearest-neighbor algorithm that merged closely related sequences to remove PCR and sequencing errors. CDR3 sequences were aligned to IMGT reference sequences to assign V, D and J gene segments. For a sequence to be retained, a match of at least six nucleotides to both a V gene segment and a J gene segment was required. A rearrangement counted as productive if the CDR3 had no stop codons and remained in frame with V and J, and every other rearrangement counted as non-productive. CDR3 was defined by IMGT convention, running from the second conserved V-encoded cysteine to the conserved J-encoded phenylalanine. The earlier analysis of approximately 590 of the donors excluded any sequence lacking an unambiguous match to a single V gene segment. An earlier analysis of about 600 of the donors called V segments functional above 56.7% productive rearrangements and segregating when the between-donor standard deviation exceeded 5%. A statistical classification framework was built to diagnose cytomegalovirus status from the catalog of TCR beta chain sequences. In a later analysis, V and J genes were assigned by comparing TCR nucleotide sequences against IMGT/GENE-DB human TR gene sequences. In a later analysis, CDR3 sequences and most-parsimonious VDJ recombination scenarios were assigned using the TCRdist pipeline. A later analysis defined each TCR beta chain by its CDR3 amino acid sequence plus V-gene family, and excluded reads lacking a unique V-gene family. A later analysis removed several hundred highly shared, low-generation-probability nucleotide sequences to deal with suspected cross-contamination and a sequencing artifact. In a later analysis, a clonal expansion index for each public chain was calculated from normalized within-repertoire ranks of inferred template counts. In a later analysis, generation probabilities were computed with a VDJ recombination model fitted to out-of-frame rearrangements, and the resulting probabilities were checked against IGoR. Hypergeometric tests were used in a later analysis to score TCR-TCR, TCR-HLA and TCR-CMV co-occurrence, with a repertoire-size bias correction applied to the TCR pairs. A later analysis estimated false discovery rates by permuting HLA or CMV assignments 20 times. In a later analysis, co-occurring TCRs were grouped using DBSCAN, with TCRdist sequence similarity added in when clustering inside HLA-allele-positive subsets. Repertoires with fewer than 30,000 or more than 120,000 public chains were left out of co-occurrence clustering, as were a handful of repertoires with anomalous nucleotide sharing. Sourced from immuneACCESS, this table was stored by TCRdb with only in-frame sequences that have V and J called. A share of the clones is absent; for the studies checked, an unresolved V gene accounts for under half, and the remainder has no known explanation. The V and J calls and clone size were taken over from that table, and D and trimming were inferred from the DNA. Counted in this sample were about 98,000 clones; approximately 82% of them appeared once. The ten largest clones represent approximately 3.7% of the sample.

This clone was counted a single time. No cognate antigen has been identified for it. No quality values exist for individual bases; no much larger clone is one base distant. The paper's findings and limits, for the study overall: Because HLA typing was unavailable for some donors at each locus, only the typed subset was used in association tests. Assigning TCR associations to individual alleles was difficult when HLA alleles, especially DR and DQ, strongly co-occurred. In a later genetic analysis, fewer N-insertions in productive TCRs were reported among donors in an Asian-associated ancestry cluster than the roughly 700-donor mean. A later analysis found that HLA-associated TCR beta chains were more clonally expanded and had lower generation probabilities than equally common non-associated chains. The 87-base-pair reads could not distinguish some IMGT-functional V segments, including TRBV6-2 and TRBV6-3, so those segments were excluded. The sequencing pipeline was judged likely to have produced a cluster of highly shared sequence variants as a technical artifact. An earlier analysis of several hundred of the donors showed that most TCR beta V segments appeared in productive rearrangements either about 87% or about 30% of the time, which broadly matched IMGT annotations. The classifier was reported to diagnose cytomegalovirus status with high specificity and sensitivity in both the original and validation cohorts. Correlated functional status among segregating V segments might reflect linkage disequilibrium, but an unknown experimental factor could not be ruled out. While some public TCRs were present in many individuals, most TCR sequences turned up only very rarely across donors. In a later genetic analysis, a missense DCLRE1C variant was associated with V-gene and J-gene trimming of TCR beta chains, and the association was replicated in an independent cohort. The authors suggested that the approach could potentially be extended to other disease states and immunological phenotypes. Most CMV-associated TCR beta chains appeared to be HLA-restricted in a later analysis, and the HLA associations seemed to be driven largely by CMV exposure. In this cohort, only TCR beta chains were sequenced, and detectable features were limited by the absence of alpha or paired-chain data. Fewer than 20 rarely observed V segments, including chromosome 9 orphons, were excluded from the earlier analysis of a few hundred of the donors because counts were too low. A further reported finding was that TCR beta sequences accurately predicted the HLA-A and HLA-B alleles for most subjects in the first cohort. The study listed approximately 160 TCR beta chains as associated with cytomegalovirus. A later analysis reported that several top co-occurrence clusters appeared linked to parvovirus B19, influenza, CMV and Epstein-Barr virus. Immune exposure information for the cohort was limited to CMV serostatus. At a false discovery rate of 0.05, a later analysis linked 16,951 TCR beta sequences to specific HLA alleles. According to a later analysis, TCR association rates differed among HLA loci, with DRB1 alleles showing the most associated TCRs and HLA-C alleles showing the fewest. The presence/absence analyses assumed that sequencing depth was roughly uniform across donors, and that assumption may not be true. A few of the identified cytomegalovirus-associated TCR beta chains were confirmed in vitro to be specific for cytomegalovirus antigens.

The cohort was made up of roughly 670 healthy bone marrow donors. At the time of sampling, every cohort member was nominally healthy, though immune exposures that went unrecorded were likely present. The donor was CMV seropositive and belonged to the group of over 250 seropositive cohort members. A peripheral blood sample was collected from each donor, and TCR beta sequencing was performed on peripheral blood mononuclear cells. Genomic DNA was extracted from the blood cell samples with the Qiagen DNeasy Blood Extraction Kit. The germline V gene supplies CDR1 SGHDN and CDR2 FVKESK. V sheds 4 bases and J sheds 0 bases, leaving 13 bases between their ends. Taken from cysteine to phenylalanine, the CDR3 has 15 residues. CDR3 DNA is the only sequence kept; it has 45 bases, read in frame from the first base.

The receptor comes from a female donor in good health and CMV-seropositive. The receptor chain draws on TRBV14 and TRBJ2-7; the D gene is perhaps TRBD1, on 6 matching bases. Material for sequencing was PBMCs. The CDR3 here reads CASSPKPTGSYEQYF. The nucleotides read TGTGCCAGCAGCCCTAAACCGACAGGCTCCTACGAGCAGTACTTC.